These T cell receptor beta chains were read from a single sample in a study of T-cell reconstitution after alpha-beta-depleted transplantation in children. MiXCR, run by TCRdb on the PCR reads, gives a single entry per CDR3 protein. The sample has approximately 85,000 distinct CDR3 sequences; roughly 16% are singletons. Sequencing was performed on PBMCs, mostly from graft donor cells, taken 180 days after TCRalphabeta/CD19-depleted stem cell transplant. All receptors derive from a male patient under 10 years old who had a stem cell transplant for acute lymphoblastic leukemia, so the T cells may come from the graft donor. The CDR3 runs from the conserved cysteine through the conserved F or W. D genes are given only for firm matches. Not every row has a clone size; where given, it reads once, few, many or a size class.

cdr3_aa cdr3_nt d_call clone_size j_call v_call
CASSHTVLEKLFF TGCGCCAGCAGCCATACGGTACTCGAAAAACTGTTTTTT - few TRBJ1-4 TRBV4-1
CASRVGQYEQYF TGTGCCAGCAGAGTGGGACAGTACGAGCAGTACTTC TRBD1 - TRBJ2-7 TRBV11-2
CASSATGTPTKNIQYF TGTGCCAGCAGCGCCACAGGGACGCCTACCAAAAACATTCAGTACTTC - few TRBJ2-4 TRBV9
CASSLEYGLNTEAFF TGCGCCAGCAGCTTGGAATACGGATTGAACACTGAAGCTTTCTTT - many TRBJ1-1 TRBV5-1
CASSKQGHTEAFF TGTGCCAGCAGTAAACAGGGTCACACTGAAGCTTTCTTT - - TRBJ1-1 TRBV6-2/TRBV6-3
CAGTQGVNEQFF TGTGCCGGGACCCAGGGAGTAAATGAGCAGTTCTTC - - TRBJ2-1 TRBV7-2
CASSLSGGGEQFF TGCGCCAGCAGCTTGTCCGGGGGAGGGGAGCAGTTCTTC TRBD2 few TRBJ2-1 TRBV5-1
CATSGQGTVANVLTF TGTGCCACCTCGGGACAGGGGACTGTGGCCAACGTCCTGACTTTC TRBD1 many TRBJ2-6 TRBV10-3
CATSRDGGQSNEKLFF TGTGCCACCAGCAGAGATGGGGGACAGAGCAATGAAAAACTGTTTTTT TRBD1 many TRBJ1-4 TRBV15
CASSLSGDGTDTQYF TGTGCCAGCAGCTTATCGGGGGACGGCACAGATACGCAGTATTTT - - TRBJ2-3 TRBV7-2
CASSFLGEYGYTF TGTGCCAGCAGTTTTTTAGGGGAGTATGGCTACACCTTC - - TRBJ1-2 TRBV12-3/TRBV12-4
CASRGEANGYTF TGTGCCAGCAGAGGGGAGGCGAATGGCTACACCTTC - few TRBJ1-2 TRBV11-2
CSVESSGGWYNEQFF TGCAGTGTAGAGTCTAGCGGGGGGTGGTACAATGAGCAGTTCTTC TRBD2 few TRBJ2-1 TRBV20-1
CASSSPYGYTF TGTGCCAGCAGTTCTCCCTATGGCTACACCTTC - many TRBJ1-2 TRBV28
CASSRTGEYNSPLHF TGTGCCAGCAGCCGGACGGGGGAATATAATTCACCCCTCCACTTT - - TRBJ1-6 TRBV12-3/TRBV12-4
CASKIHRDSYYEQYF TGTGCCAGCAAAATACACCGGGACAGCTATTACGAGCAGTACTTC TRBD1 - TRBJ2-7 TRBV6-1
CASSQDPRGGTDTQYF TGTGCCAGCAGCCAAGATCCCCGGGGAGGGACAGATACGCAGTATTTT TRBD2 few TRBJ2-3 TRBV4-2
CASSPPTGFFETQYF TGTGCCAGCTCACCGCCGACAGGGTTCTTTGAGACCCAGTACTTC TRBD1 few TRBJ2-5 TRBV18
CSGQGHRYEQYF TGCAGTGGCCAGGGACACCGCTACGAGCAGTACTTC - many TRBJ2-7 TRBV20-1
CATLGAQTGQQETQYF TGTGCCACCCTCGGGGCCCAAACAGGGCAACAAGAGACCCAGTACTTC - many TRBJ2-5 TRBV10-3
CASSLGGTGNGYGYTF TGTGCCAGCAGCTTAGGGGGGACTGGCAACGGCTATGGCTACACCTTC - few TRBJ1-2 TRBV9
CASSPRGLGTYEQYF TGTGCCAGCTCACCAAGGGGGCTTGGGACCTACGAGCAGTACTTC TRBD1 - TRBJ2-7 TRBV18
CASRPLKTGNTIYF TGTGCCAGCAGACCTTTGAAAACTGGAAACACCATATATTTT - - TRBJ1-3 TRBV11-2
CASSSLRRDYEQYF TGTGCCAGCAGCTCCCTTCGCAGGGACTACGAGCAGTACTTC - - TRBJ2-7 TRBV11-2
CASSYPLGGDLSGANVLTF TGTGCCAGCAGTTATCCGCTTGGAGGGGACCTCTCTGGGGCCAACGTCCTGACTTTC - - TRBJ2-6 TRBV6-2/TRBV6-3
CASSPRAEPTEAFF TGTGCCAGCAGCCCCAGGGCCGAGCCCACTGAAGCTTTCTTT - few TRBJ1-1 TRBV4-2
CATSDPRGPSTDTQYF TGTGCCACCAGTGATCCGCGGGGGCCCAGCACAGATACGCAGTATTTT - few TRBJ2-3 TRBV24-1
CSARPRGRFTDTQYF TGCAGTGCTAGGCCGAGGGGGAGATTTACAGATACGCAGTATTTT - - TRBJ2-3 TRBV20-1
CSARSTRGWGTGELFF TGCAGTGCTAGGTCTACTCGGGGGTGGGGTACCGGGGAGCTGTTTTTT - few TRBJ2-2 TRBV20-1
CASSHGYEQYF TGCGCCAGCAGCCACGGCTACGAGCAGTACTTC - - TRBJ2-7 TRBV5-1
CASSPQSGAEYGYTF TGTGCCAGCTCACCACAGTCAGGGGCAGAGTATGGCTACACCTTC - - TRBJ1-2 TRBV18
CASSLGAGGDQPQHF TGCGCCAGCAGCTTGGGGGCCGGAGGCGATCAGCCCCAGCATTTT - - TRBJ1-5 TRBV5-1
CASALTGELFF TGTGCCTCTGCCCTCACCGGGGAGCTGTTTTTT - - TRBJ2-2 TRBV10-3
CASSHLTYEQYF TGTGCCAGCAGCCACCTCACCTACGAGCAGTACTTC - medium-sized TRBJ2-7 TRBV7-9
CASTPGGARHHEQYF TGTGCCAGCACTCCCGGGGGGGCCCGACACCACGAGCAGTACTTC TRBD2 - TRBJ2-7 TRBV27
CSARDRTKTDTQYF TGCAGTGCTAGGGACAGAACTAAAACAGATACGCAGTATTTT - - TRBJ2-3 TRBV20-1
CASSKTGGGTEAFF TGTGCCAGCAGTAAGACAGGGGGCGGCACTGAAGCTTTCTTT TRBD1 few TRBJ1-1 TRBV12-3/TRBV12-4
CASRTTGDEQYF TGTGCCAGCAGAACGACAGGAGACGAGCAGTACTTC - few TRBJ2-7 TRBV6-2/TRBV6-3
CSARGPPYEQYF TGCAGTGCTCGGGGGCCTCCCTACGAGCAGTACTTC - - TRBJ2-7 TRBV20-1
CASSLEGTNEKLFF TGCGCCAGCAGCTTGGAAGGGACTAATGAAAAACTGTTTTTT - few TRBJ1-4 TRBV5-1
CASSPLRSGETQYF TGTGCCAGCAGCCCCCTGAGAAGCGGTGAGACCCAGTACTTC - few TRBJ2-5 TRBV11-2
CASKGVSGDYEQYF TGTGCCAGCAAGGGAGTAAGCGGGGACTACGAGCAGTACTTC TRBD2 few TRBJ2-7 TRBV6-1
CASRIRDPYEQYF TGTGCCAGCAGGATCCGGGATCCCTACGAGCAGTACTTC - - TRBJ2-7 TRBV6-1
CCARDSSRFSGANVLTF TGCTGTGCTAGAGATAGCAGTAGGTTCTCTGGGGCCAACGTCCTGACTTTC - - TRBJ2-6 TRBV20-1
CAWSGARQGNRNTGELFF TGTGCCTGGAGTGGGGCCCGACAGGGGAATCGGAACACCGGGGAGCTGTTTTTT TRBD1 once TRBJ2-2 TRBV30
CATSVGRGLKNIQYF TGTGCCACCAGCGTGGGGCGGGGGCTAAAAAACATTCAGTACTTC - - TRBJ2-4 TRBV15
CASSLVAGGNTEAFF TGCGCCAGCAGCTTGGTTGCAGGGGGGAACACTGAAGCTTTCTTT TRBD1 few TRBJ1-1 TRBV5-1
CASSFAPQAEKEKLFF TGTGCCAGCAGCTTCGCCCCCCAGGCTGAGAAGGAAAAACTGTTTTTT - few TRBJ1-4 TRBV13
CASSYSNTEAFF TGTGCCAGCAGTTACTCGAACACTGAAGCTTTCTTT - few TRBJ1-1 TRBV6-6
CASSLVGTASYEQYF TGCGCCAGCAGCCTTGTTGGGACGGCTTCCTACGAGCAGTACTTC - - TRBJ2-7 TRBV5-1
CASSLGGSNSPLHF TGTGCCAGCAGCTTAGGGGGCAGTAATTCACCCCTCCACTTT - few TRBJ1-6 TRBV11-2
CSAQGGETSSGNTIYF TGCAGTGCCCAAGGGGGGGAAACCTCCTCTGGAAACACCATATATTTT - - TRBJ1-3 TRBV20-1
CASTPGTGLYEQYF TGTGCCAGCACCCCCGGGACAGGGCTCTACGAGCAGTACTTC TRBD1 - TRBJ2-7 TRBV11-2
CASSQRTAQETQYF TGTGCCAGCAGCCAAAGGACGGCACAAGAGACCCAGTACTTC - - TRBJ2-5 TRBV3-1
CASSQGIGSYEQYF TGTGCCAGCAGCCAGGGAATTGGCTCCTACGAGCAGTACTTC - few TRBJ2-7 TRBV7-2
CASSQVRGGATNEKLFF TGCGCCAGCAGCCAAGTCCGCGGGGGCGCAACTAATGAAAAACTGTTTTTT - many TRBJ1-4 TRBV4-1
CASSLLTGGIIEAFF TGTGCCAGCAGTCTCCTGACAGGGGGTATCATTGAAGCTTTCTTT TRBD1 few TRBJ1-1 TRBV27
CSVLGASGYSYNEQFF TGCAGCGTCCTAGGGGCTAGCGGCTACTCCTACAATGAGCAGTTCTTC TRBD2 - TRBJ2-1 TRBV29-1
CASSPRGVLHSGANVLTF TGTGCCAGCAGCCCCCGGGGAGTTTTGCACTCTGGGGCCAACGTCCTGACTTTC - - TRBJ2-6 TRBV21-1